A single sample gave rise to the 4 T cell receptor beta chains below, sequenced in a study of T cells after yellow fever vaccination. MiXCR, run by TCRdb on the 5' RACE reads, gives a single entry per CDR3 protein. The sample contains some 260,000 distinct CDR3 sequences, over 4.5% of which appear only once. Here the sequenced sample was CD4+ T cells sorted from PBMCs, taken on the day of the yellow fever booster vaccination. The receptor set was obtained from a young man who received the YFV17D yellow fever vaccine.

In this sample, this clonotype turned up a few times. The chain carries TRBV6-5 and TRBJ2-7; 8 nucleotides line up with TRBD2. Germline V gene sequence: CDR1 MNHEY, CDR2 SVGAGI. J was trimmed by 2 bases and V by 0 bases; bases with no gene match: 9. The CDR3 has 17 residues. In nucleotides, the CDR3 is TGTGCCAGCAGTTACTCGATAATGAGCGGGGGAGCCTACGAGCAGTACTTC. This gives the protein CASSYSIMSGGAYEQYF.

This chain uses TRBV7-2 with TRBJ1-5; D may be TRBD1 (6 bases). The V gene's germline CDR1 is SGHTA and CDR2 FQGNSA. V lost 2 bases to trimming and J lost 1 base, with 12 bases between them. This CDR3 region has 16 residues. CDR3 sequence reads: CASSLSGVISNQPQHF. The CDR3 nucleotides are TGTGCCAGCAGCTTATCAGGGGTGATAAGCAATCAGCCCCAGCATTTT. The whole variable domain, remainder taken from reference TRBV7-2 and TRBJ1-5, is GAGVSQSPSNKVTEKGKDVELRCDPISGHTALYWYRQSLGQGLEFLIYFQGNSAPDKSGLPSDRFSAERTGGSVSTLTIQRTQQEDSAVYLCASSLSGVISNQPQHFGDGTRLSIL.

This clonotype was counted between two and nine times. V gene TRBV10-3 combines with J gene TRBJ2-3; 9 bases align to TRBD2. CDR1 and CDR2 (germline): ENHRY, SYGVKD. This CDR3 has 14 residues. Trimming at V came to 6 bases and at J to 1 base, leaving 2 bases not matched to a gene. CDR3 sequence: CAIRWTSGTDTQYF. In DNA, the CDR3 is TGTGCCATCAGATGGACTAGCGGCACAGATACGCAGTATTTT.

In the case of this clonotype: A much larger clone lies a single base off, so this may be a read error. The J gene is TRBJ2-3, the V gene TRBV12-3 or TRBV12-4; D gene uncertain. V was clipped by 7 bases and J by 2 bases, with 4 bases between them. The length of the CDR3 is 11 residues. CDR3 protein: CASTLTDTQYF. DNA of the CDR3: TGTGCCAGCACCCTCACAGATACGCAGTATTTT.